This T cell receptor beta chain was obtained from a study of blood T cell repertoires in COVID-19. The wider study: Samples came from the United States, Italy and Spain, spanning acute and convalescent COVID-19. PBMCs, B-cell-depleted T cells, or T cells provided the cDNA or gDNA that made up the material.

Original processing methods: Amplification of reference gene primers provided the estimated nucleated cell counts. Sequenced by immunoSEQ multiplex PCR; TCRdb stores in-frame clones only, minus some. V, J and clone size were drawn from that table, and D and trimming were deduced from the DNA. The data contain under 200,000 clones, approximately 87% of them singletons. V lost 3 bases and J lost 4; bases outside the gene matches: 8. CDR1 SEHNR and CDR2 FQNEAQ come from the germline V gene (reference sequence). The CDR3 is made up of 16 amino acids. Sequencing was done on a sample of peripheral blood. This clonotype was sampled from a man aged 40-49 years with active or convalescent COVID-19. This chain uses TRBV7-9 with TRBJ2-5; 10 bases fit TRBD1. In DNA, the CDR3 is TGTGCCAGCAGCTTGGGGATAGGACAGGGGGGAGAGACCCAGTACTTC. Its translation is CASSLGIGQGGETQYF.